This is a list of T cell receptor beta chains from one sample in a study of blood T cell repertoires in COVID-19. Repertoires were generated with immunoSEQ multiplex PCR, while TCRdb's copy carries only in-frame clones and drops some. The sample has 150,000 or so clones; roughly four fifths are singletons. Sequences were obtained from peripheral blood. These receptors were taken from a human donor in a cohort sampled during active COVID-19. CDR3s leave out the opening cysteine and the closing phenylalanine or tryptophan. The D gene is left open where the match is weak.

J gene	D gene	V gene	CDR3 protein
TRBJ1-2	TRBD1	TRBV18	ASSPPRLGQGNYGYT
TRBJ2-1	TRBD2	TRBV7-7	ASSSGGEQF
TRBJ2-7	-	TRBV10-3	AISESNRWRDPYEQY
TRBJ2-4	-	TRBV5-1	ASSLGGAAKNIQY
TRBJ2-7	-	TRBV21-1	ASTPWARDYEQY
TRBJ1-1	TRBD1	TRBV2	ASSAGRGDTEAF
TRBJ1-5	TRBD1	TRBV10-3	AISTGGDRQPQH
TRBJ2-7	TRBD2	TRBV28	ATRPGGPYEQY
TRBJ2-5	-	TRBV6-5	ASREDLTGETQY
TRBJ2-1	TRBD1	TRBV5-1	ASSSTGVMGNEQF
TRBJ1-3	-	TRBV4-3	ASSQEKAGGNTIY
TRBJ2-7	TRBD1	TRBV5-1	ASSGRDRGLYEQY
TRBJ1-6	-	TRBV4-3	ASSQDRWSSPLH
TRBJ1-1	TRBD1	TRBV18	ASSLQGLGAEAF
TRBJ1-2	-	TRBV2	ASRKGGDTNYGYT
TRBJ2-2	-	TRBV7-3	ASSLRRENTGELF
TRBJ2-1	-	TRBV5-1	ASSPEGDEQF
TRBJ2-7	-	TRBV4-3	ASSQDNGSPYEQY
TRBJ1-1	-	TRBV2	ASAAYGEAF
TRBJ1-2	-	TRBV25-1	ASSDPRAANYGYT
TRBJ1-2	-	TRBV7-8	ASSLAQGLWYGYT
TRBJ1-1	-	TRBV25-1	ASARGGYTEAF
TRBJ2-7	-	TRBV4-3	ASSQDIRTEQY
TRBJ2-6	-	TRBV6-5	ASSYEEAGANVLT
TRBJ1-4	-	TRBV29-1	SAIPGGKEKLF
TRBJ2-7	TRBD2	TRBV6-2/TRBV6-3	ASSRGTSLEQY
TRBJ2-7	-	TRBV11-2	ASSQGNEQY
TRBJ1-1	-	TRBV7-9	ASEPLGGVTEAF
TRBJ1-1	-	TRBV28	ASSLRDTEAF
TRBJ2-2	TRBD2	TRBV7-8	ASSSRRLAGLGELF
TRBJ2-7	-	TRBV7-9	ASSSWAGDGSYEQY
TRBJ1-4	-	TRBV29-1	SVKAPRGTTNEKLF
TRBJ1-2	TRBD1	TRBV14	ASSRGWDRLSGYT
TRBJ2-3	-	TRBV7-5	ARSFRPSTDTQY
TRBJ2-3	-	TRBV28	ASSLSTFTRTDTQY
TRBJ2-7	-	TRBV7-6	ASSSRDTYYEQY
TRBJ1-6	TRBD1	TRBV7-9	ASSARQGLNSPLH
TRBJ1-2	-	TRBV29-1	SVEGWGDYGYT
TRBJ1-5	TRBD1	TRBV5-1	ASSFGTGKGQPQH
TRBJ2-1	TRBD1	TRBV9	ASSVEVPQGVSSYNEQF
TRBJ2-3	-	TRBV29-1	SNRRGTDTQY
TRBJ1-1	TRBD1	TRBV11-2	ASSLGQGEAF
TRBJ2-1	TRBD2	TRBV19	ASTGLAGDSSYNEQF
TRBJ2-7	TRBD2	TRBV5-6	ASSIGLARSSYEQY
TRBJ1-2	-	TRBV6-5	ASSLTGTHGYT
TRBJ2-5	TRBD2	TRBV5-1	ASSLRASGGKETQY
TRBJ2-2	-	TRBV18	ASSPPRTGELF